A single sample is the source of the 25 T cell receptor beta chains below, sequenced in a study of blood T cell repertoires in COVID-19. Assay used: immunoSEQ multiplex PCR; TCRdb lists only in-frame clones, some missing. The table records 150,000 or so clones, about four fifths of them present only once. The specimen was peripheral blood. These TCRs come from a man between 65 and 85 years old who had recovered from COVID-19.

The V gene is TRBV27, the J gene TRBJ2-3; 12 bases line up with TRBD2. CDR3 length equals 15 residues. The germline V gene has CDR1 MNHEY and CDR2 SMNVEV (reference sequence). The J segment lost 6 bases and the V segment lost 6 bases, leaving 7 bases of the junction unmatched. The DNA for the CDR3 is TGTGCCAGCAGACGACTAGCGGGAGTGTGGGATACGCAGTATTTT. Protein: CASRRLAGVWDTQYF.

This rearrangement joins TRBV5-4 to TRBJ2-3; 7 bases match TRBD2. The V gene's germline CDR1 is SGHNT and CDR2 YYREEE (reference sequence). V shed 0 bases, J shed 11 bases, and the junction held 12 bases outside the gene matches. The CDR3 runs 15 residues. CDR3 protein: CASSLVGGAPKEQYF. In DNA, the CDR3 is TGTGCCAGCAGCTTGGTGGGAGGGGCGCCGAAGGAGCAGTATTTT.

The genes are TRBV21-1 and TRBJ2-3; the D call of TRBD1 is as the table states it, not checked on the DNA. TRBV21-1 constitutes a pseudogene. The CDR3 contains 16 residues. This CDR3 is CASSAVDRGITDTQYF. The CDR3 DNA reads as TGTGCCAGCAGCGCGGTGGACAGGGGTATTACAGATACGCAGTATTTT.

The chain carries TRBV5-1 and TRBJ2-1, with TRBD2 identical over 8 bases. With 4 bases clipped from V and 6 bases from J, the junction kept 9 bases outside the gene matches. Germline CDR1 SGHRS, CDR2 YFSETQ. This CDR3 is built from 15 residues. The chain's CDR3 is CASSLELAEGNEQFF. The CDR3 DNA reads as TGCGCCAGCAGCCTGGAACTAGCGGAGGGCAATGAGCAGTTCTTC.

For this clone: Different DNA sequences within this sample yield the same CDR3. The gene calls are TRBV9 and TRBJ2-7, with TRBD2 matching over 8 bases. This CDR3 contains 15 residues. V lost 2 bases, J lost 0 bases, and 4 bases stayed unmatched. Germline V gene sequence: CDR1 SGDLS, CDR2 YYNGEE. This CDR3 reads CASSVESGSSYEQYF. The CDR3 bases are TGTGCCAGCAGCGTTGAAAGCGGGAGCTCCTACGAGCAGTACTTC.

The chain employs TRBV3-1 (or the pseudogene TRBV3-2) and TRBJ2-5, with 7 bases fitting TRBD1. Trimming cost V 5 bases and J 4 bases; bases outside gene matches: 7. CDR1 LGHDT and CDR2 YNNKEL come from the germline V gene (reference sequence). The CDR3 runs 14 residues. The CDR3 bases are TGTGCCAGCAGCAAGGGGGCAGGGGGAGAGACCCAGTACTTC. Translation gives CASSKGAGGETQYF.

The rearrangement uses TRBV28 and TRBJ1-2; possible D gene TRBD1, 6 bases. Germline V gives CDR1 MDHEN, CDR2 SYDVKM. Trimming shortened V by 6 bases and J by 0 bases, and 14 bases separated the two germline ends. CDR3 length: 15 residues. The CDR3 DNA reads TGTGCCAGCAGGCCTCAGGGGTACGCTAACTATGGCTACACCTTC. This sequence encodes CASRPQGYANYGYTF.

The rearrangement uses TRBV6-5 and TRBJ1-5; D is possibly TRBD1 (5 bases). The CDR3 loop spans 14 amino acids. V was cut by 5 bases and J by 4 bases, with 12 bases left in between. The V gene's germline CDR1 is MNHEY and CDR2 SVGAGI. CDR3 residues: CASSIQGLNQPQHF. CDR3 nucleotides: TGTGCCAGCAGTATTCAGGGATTAAATCAGCCCCAGCATTTT.

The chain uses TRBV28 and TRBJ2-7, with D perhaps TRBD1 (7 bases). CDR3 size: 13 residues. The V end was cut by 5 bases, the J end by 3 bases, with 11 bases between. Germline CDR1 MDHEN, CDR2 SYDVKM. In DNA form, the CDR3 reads TGTGCCAGCAGTGCAGGGGGAGGCTACGAGCAGTACTTC. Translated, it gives CASSAGGGYEQYF.

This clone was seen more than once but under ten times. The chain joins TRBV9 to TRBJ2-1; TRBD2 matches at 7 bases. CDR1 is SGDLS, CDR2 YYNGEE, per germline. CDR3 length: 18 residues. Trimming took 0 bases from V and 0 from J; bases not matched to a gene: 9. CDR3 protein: CASSVDGLSGTSYNEQFF. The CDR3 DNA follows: TGTGCCAGCAGCGTAGATGGGTTGAGCGGGACCTCCTACAATGAGCAGTTCTTC.

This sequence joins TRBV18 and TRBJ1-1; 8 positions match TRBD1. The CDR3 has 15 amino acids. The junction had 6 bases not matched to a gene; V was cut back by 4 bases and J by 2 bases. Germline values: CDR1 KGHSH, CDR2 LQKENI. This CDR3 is CASSLTGQGNTEAFF. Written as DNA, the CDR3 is TGTGCCAGCTCACTTACCGGACAGGGAAACACTGAAGCTTTCTTT. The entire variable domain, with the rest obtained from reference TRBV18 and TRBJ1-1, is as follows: NAGVMQNPRHLVRRRGQEARLRCSPMKGHSHVYWYRQLPEEGLKFMVYLQKENIIDESGMPKERFSAEFPKEGPSILRIQQVVRGDSAAYFCASSLTGQGNTEAFFGQGTRLTVV.

This CDR3 reads CASSMGLAGGKNTGELFF. The DNA of the CDR3 is TGTGCCAGTAGTATGGGACTAGCGGGAGGAAAGAACACCGGGGAGCTGTTTTTT. The rearrangement uses TRBV19 and TRBJ2-2; 15 bases are shared with TRBD2. Looked up from germline, CDR1 is LNHDA and CDR2 is SQIVND (reference sequence). The length of the CDR3 is 18 residues. Trimming cost V 3 bases and J 1 base; bases outside gene matches: 3.

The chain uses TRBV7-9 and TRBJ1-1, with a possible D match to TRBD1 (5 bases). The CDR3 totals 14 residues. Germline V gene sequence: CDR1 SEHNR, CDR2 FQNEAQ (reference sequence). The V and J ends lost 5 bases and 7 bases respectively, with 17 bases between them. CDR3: CASSPGTGGFEAFF. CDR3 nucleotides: TGTGCCAGCAGCCCCGGGACTGGGGGTTTTGAAGCTTTCTTT.

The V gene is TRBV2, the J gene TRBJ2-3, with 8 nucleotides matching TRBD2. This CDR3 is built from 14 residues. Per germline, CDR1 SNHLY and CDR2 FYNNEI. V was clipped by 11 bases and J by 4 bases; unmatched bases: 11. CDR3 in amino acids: CAGCRREVADTQYF. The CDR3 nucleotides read TGTGCCGGATGCAGGCGGGAGGTCGCAGATACGCAGTATTTT.

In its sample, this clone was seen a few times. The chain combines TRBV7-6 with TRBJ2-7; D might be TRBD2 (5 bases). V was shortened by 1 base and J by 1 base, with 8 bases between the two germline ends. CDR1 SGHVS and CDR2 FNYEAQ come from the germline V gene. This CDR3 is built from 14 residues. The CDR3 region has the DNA TGTGCCAGCAGCTTAGACACGGGATCCTACGAGCAGTACTTC. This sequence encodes CASSLDTGSYEQYF.

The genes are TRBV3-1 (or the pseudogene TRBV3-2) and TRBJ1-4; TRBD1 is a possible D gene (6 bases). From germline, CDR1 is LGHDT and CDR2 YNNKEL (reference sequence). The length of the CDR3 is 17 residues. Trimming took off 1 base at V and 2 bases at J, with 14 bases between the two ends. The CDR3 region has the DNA TGTGCCAGCAGCCAAGGGTTACAGGGAATGACTAATGAAAAACTGTTTTTT. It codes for CASSQGLQGMTNEKLFF.

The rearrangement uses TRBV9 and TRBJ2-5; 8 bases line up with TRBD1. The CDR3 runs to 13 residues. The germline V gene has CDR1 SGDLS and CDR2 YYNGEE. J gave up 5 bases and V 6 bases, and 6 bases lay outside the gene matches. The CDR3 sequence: CASTRGHEETQYF. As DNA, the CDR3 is TGTGCCAGCACCAGGGGGCATGAGGAGACCCAGTACTTC.

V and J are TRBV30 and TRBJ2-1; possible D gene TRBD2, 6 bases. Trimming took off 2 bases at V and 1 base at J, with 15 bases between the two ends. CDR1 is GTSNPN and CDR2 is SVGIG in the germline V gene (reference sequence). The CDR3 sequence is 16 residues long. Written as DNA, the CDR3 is TGTGCCTGGAGTCGGGGAGGTGGGGGATCCTACAATGAGCAGTTCTTC. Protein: CAWSRGGGGSYNEQFF.

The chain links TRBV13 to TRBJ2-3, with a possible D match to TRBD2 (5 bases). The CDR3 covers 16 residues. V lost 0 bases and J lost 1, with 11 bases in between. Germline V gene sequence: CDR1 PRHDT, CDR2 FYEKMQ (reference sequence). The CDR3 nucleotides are TGTGCCAGCAGCTTAGGGGGGAGATATCGCACAGATACGCAGTATTTT. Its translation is CASSLGGRYRTDTQYF.

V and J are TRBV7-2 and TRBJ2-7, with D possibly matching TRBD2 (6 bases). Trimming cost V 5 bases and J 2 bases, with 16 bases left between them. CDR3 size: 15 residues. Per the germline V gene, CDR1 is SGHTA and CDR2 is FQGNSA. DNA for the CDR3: TGTGCCAGCAGCCGCCGTGGGGGGAAGGCCTACGAGCAGTACTTC. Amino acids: CASSRRGGKAYEQYF. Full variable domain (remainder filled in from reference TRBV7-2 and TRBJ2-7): GAGVSQSPSNKVTEKGKDVELRCDPISGHTALYWYRQSLGQGLEFLIYFQGNSAPDKSGLPSDRFSAERTGGSVSTLTIQRTQQEDSAVYLCASSRRGGKAYEQYFGPGTRLTVT.

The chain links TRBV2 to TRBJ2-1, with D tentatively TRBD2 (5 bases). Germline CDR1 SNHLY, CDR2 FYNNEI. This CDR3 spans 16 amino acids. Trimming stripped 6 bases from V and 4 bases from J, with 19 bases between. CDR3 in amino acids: CASSPDPGTSYNEQFF. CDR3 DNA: TGTGCCAGCAGCCCTGACCCGGGAACGTCTTACAATGAGCAGTTCTTC.

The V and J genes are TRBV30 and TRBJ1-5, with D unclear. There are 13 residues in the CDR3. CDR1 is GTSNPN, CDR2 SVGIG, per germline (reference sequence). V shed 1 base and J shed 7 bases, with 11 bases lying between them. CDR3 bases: TGTGCCTGGAGTGGATCGGGAGGCCAGCCCCAGCATTTT. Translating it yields CAWSGSGGQPQHF.

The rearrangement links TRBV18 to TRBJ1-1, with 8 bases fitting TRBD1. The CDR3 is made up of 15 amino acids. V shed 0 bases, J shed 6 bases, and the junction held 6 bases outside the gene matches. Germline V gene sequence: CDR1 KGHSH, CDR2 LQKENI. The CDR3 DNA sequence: TGTGCCAGCTCACCACCGGGACAGGAGAGGCCTGAAGCTTTCTTT. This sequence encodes CASSPPGQERPEAFF.

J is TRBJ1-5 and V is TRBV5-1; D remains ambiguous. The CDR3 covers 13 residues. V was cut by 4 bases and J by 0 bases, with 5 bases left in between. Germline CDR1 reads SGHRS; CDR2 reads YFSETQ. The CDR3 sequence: CASSVNSNQPQHF. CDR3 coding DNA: TGCGCCAGCAGCGTTAATAGCAATCAGCCCCAGCATTTT.

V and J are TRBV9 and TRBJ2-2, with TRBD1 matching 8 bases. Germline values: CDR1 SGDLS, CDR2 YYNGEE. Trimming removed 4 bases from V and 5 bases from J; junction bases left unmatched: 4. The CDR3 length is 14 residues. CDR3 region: CASSFRGQTGELFF. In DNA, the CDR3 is TGTGCCAGCAGCTTCAGGGGGCAGACCGGGGAGCTGTTTTTT.